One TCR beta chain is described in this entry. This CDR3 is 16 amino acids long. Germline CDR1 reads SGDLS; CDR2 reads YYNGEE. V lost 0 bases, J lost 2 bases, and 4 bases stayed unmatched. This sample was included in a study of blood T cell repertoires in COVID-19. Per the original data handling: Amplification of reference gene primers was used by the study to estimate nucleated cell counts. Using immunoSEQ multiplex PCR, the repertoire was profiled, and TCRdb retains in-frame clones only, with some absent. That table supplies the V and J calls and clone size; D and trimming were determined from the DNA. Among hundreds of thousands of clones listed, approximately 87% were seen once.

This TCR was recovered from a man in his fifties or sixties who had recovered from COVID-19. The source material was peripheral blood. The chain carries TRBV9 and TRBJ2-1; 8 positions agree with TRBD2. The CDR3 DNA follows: TGTGCCAGCAGCGTAGGGGCAGCGGGGGCCTACAATGAGCAGTTCTTC. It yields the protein CASSVGAAGAYNEQFF.